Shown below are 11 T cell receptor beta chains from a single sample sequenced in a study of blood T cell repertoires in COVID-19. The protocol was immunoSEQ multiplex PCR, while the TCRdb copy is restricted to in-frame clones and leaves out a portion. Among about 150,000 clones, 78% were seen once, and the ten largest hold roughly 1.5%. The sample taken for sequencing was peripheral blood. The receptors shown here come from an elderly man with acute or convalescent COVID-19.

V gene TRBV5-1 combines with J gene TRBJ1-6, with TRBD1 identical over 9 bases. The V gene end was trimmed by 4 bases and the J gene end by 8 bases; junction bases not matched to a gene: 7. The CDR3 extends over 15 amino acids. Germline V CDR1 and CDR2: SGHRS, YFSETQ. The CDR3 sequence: CASSPRTGADSPLHF. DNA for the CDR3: TGCGCCAGCAGCCCACGGACAGGGGCGGATTCACCCCTCCACTTT.

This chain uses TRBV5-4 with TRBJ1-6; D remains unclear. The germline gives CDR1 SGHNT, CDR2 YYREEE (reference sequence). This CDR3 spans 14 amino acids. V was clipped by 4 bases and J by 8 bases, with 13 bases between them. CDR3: CASSAGGRDSPLHF. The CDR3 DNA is TGTGCCAGCAGCGCGGGCGGGCGTGATTCACCCCTCCACTTT.

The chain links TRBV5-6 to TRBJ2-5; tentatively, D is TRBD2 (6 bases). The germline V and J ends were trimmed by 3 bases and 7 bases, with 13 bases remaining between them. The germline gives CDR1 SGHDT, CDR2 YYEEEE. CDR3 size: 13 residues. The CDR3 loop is CASSWRLDLTQYF. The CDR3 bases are TGTGCCAGCAGCTGGAGACTAGATCTGACCCAGTACTTC. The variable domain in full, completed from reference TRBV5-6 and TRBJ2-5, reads DAGVTQSPTHLIKTRGQQVTLRCSPKSGHDTVSWYQQALGQGPQFIFQYYEEEERQRGNFPDRFSGHQFPNYSSELNVNALLLGDSALYLCASSWRLDLTQYFGPGTRLLVL.

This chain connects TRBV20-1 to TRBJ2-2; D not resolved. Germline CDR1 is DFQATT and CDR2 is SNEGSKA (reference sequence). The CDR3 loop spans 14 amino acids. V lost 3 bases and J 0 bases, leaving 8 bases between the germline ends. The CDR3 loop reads CSASRSANTGELFF. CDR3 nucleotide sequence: TGCAGTGCTAGTCGCAGCGCGAACACCGGGGAGCTGTTTTTT.

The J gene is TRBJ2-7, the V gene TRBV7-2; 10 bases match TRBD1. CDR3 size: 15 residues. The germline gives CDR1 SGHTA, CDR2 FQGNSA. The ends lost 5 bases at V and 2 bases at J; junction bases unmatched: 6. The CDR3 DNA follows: TGTGCCAGCAGCCGCACCGGGACAGGGGCCTACGAGCAGTACTTC. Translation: CASSRTGTGAYEQYF.

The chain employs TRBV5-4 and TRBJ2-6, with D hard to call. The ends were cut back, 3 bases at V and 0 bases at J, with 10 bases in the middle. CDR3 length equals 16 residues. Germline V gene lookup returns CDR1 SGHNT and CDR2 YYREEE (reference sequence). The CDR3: CASSSSGYSGANVLTF. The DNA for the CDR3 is TGTGCCAGCAGCTCGTCCGGTTACTCTGGGGCCAACGTCCTGACTTTC.

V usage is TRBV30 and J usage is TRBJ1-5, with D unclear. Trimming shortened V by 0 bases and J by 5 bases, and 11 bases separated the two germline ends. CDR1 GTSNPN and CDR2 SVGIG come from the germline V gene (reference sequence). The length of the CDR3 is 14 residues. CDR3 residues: CAWSVSAGHQPQHF. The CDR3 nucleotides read TGTGCCTGGAGTGTATCAGCAGGCCATCAGCCCCAGCATTTT.

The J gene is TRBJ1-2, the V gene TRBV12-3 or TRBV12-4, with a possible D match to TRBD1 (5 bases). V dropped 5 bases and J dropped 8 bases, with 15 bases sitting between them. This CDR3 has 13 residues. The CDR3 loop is CASSPAAGGGYTF. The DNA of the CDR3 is TGTGCCAGCAGTCCCGCGGCGGGGGGAGGCTACACCTTC.

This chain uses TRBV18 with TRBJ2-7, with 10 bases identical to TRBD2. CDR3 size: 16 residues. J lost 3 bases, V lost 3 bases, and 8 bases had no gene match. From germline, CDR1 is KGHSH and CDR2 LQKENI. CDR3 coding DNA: TGTGCCAGCTCACCGTTTAGCGGGGGGACTGGCTACGAGCAGTACTTC. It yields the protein CASSPFSGGTGYEQYF.

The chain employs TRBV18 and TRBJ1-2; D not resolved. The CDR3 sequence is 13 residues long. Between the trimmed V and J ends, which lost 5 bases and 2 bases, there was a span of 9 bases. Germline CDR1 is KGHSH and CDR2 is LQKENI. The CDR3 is CASSVDKNYGYTF. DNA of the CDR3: TGTGCCAGCTCAGTCGACAAGAACTATGGCTACACCTTC.

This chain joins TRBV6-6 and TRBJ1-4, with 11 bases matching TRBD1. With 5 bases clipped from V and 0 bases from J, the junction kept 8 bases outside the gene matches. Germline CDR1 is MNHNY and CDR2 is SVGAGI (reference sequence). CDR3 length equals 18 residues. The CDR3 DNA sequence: TGTGCCAGCAGTCCCCTCGGGACAGGGGGTCCAACTAATGAAAAACTGTTTTTT. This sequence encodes CASSPLGTGGPTNEKLFF.